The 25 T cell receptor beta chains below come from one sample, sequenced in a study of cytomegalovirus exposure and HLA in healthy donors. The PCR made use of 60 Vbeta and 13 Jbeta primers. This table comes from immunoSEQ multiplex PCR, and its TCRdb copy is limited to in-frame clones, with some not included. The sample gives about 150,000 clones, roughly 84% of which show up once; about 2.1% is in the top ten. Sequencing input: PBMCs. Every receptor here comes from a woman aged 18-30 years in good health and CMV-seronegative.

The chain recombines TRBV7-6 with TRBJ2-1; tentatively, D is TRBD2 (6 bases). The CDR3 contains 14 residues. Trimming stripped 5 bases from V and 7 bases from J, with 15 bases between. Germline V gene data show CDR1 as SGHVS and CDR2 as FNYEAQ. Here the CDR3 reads CASSPGTSRNEQFF. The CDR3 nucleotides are TGTGCCAGCAGCCCCGGGACTTCGAGGAATGAGCAGTTCTTC.

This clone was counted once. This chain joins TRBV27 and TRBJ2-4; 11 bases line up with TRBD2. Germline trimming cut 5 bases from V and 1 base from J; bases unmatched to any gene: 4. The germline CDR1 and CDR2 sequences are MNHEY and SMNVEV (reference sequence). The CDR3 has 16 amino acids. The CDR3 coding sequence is TGTGCCAGCAGTCTAAGGACTAGCGGGGCCAAAAACATTCAGTACTTC. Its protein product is CASSLRTSGAKNIQYF.

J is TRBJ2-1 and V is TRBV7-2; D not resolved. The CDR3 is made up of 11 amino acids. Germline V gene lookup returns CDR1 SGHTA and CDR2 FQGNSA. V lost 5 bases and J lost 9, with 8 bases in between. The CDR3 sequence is CASSRSFEQFF. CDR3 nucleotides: TGTGCCAGCAGCCGGAGCTTTGAGCAGTTCTTC.

This CDR3 reads CSVGRLAAEQYF. The CDR3 region has the DNA TGCAGCGTCGGTAGACTAGCGGCCGAGCAGTACTTC. The gene calls are TRBV29-1 and TRBJ2-7; 9 bases align to TRBD2. Per germline, CDR1 SQVTM and CDR2 ANQGSEA. This CDR3 has 12 residues. The J segment lost 6 bases and the V segment lost 6 bases, leaving 6 bases of the junction unmatched.

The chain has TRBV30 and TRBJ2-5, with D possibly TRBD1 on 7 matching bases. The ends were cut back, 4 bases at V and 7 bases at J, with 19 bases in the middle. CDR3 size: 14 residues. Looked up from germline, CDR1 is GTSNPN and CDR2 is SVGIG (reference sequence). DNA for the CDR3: TGTGCCTGGACCATCACCAGGGGGGATGCGACCCAGTACTTC. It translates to CAWTITRGDATQYF. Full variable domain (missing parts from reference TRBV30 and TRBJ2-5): SQTIHQWPATLVQPVGSPLSLECTVEGTSNPNLYWYRQAAGRGLQLLFYSVGIGQISSEVPQNLSASRPQDRQFILSSKKLLLSDSGFYLCAWTITRGDATQYFGPGTRLLVL.

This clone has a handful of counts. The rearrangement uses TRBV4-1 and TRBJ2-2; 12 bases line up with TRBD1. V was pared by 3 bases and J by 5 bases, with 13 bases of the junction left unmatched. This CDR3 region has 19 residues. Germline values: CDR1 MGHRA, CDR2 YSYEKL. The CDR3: CASSHFPGTGGGVTGELFF. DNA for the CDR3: TGCGCCAGCAGCCACTTCCCCGGGACAGGGGGCGGCGTAACCGGGGAGCTGTTTTTT.

The CDR3, as DNA: TGTGCCAGCAGCTTAAGGGCGGATAGGGGGACAGGGGACAATGAGCAGTTCTTC. Encoded protein: CASSLRADRGTGDNEQFF. This sequence joins TRBV7-2 and TRBJ2-1, with 10 bases aligning to TRBD1. This CDR3 contains 18 residues. The germline gives CDR1 SGHTA, CDR2 FQGNSA. The V segment lost 2 bases and the J segment 5 bases; nucleotides outside the gene matches: 12.

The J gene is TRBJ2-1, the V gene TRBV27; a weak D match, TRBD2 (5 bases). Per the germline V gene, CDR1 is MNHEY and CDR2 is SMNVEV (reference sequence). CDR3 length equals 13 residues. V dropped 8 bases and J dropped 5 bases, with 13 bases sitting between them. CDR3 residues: CASGPPGNNEQFF. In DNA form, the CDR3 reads TGTGCCAGCGGACCTCCGGGGAACAATGAGCAGTTCTTC.

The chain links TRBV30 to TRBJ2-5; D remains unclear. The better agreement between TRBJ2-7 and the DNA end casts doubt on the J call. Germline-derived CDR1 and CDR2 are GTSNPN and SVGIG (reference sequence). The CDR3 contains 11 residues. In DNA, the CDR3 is TGTGCCTGGAGTGCCTTGGGCGAGCAGTACTTC. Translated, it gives CAWSALGEQYF.

CDR3 amino acids: CATSRLLAGVTDTQYF. Written as DNA, the CDR3 is TGTGCCACCAGCAGACTACTAGCGGGAGTTACAGATACGCAGTATTTT. This chain uses TRBV15 with TRBJ2-3; 11 bases are shared with TRBD2. The CDR3 covers 16 residues. Losses at the gene ends were 2 bases for V and 3 bases for J; bases not matched to a gene: 4. Germline CDR1 and CDR2: LNHNV and YYDKDF (reference sequence).

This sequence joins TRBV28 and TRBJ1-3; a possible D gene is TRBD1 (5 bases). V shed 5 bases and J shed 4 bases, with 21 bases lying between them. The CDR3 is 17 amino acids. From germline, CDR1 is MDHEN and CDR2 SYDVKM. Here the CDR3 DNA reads TGTGCCAGCAGTCCACGGGACTATCGCTCTCTCGGAAACACCATATATTTT. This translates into CASSPRDYRSLGNTIYF. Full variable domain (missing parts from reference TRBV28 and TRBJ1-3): DVKVTQSSRYLVKRTGEKVFLECVQDMDHENMFWYRQDPGLGLRLIYFSYDVKMKEKGDIPEGYSVSREKKERFSLILESASTNQTSMYLCASSPRDYRSLGNTIYFGEGSWLTVV.

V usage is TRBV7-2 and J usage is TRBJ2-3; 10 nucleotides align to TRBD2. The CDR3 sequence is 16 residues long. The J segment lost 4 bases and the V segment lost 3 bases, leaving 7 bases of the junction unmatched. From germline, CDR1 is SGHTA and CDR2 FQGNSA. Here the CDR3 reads CASSLASGSKADTQYF. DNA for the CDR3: TGTGCCAGCAGCTTGGCTAGCGGGAGTAAGGCAGATACGCAGTATTTT. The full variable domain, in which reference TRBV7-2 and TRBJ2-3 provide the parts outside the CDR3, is GAGVSQSPSNKVTEKGKDVELRCDPISGHTALYWYRQSLGQGLEFLIYFQGNSAPDKSGLPSDRFSAERTGGSVSTLTIQRTQQEDSAVYLCASSLASGSKADTQYFGPGTRLTVL.

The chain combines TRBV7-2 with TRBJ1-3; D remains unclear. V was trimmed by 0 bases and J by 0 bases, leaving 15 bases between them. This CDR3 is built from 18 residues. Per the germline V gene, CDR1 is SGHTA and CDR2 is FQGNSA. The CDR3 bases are TGTGCCAGCAGCTTAGCACAGCCAGCGGAGACCTCTGGAAACACCATATATTTT. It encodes CASSLAQPAETSGNTIYF.

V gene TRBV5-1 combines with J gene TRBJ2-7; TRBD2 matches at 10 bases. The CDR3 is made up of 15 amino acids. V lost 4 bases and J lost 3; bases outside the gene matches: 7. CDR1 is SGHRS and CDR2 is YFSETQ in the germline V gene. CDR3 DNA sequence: TGCGCCAGCAGCCCCCGACTAGCGGGCCTCTACGAGCAGTACTTC. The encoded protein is CASSPRLAGLYEQYF.

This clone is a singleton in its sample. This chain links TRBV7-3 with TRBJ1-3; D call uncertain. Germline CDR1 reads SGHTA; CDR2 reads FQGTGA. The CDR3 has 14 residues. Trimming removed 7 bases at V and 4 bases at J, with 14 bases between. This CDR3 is CASNKGGVGNTIYF. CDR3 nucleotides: TGTGCCAGCAACAAAGGCGGGGTCGGAAACACCATATATTTT. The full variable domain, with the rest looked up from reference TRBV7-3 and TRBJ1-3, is GAGVSQTPSNKVTEKGKYVELRCDPISGHTALYWYRQSLGQGPEFLIYFQGTGAADDSGLPNDRFFAVRPEGSVSTLKIQRTERGDSAVYLCASNKGGVGNTIYFGEGSWLTVV.

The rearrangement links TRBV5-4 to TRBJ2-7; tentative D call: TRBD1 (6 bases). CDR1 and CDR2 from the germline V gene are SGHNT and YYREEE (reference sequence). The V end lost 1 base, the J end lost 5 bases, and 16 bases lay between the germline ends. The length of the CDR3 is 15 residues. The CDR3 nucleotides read TGTGCCAGCAGCTTGAAATGGGCCAGGGGCGACGAGCAGTACTTC. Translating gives CASSLKWARGDEQYF. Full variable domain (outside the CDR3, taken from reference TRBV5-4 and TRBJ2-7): ETGVTQSPTHLIKTRGQQVTLRCSSQSGHNTVSWYQQALGQGPQFIFQYYREEENGRGNFPPRFSGLQFPNYSSELNVNALELDDSALYLCASSLKWARGDEQYFGPGTRLTVT.

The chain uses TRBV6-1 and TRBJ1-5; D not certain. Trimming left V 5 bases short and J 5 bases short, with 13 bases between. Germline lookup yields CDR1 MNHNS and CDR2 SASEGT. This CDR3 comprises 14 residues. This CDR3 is CASSSSVSDQPQHF. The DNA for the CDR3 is TGTGCCAGCAGTTCATCAGTATCCGATCAGCCCCAGCATTTT.

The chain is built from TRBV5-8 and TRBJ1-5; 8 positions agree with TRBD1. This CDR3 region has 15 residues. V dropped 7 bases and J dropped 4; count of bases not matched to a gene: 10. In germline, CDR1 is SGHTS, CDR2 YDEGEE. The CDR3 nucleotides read TGTGCCAGCGAGGCGGGACAGGTGTTTAATCAGCCCCAGCATTTT. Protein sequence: CASEAGQVFNQPQHF.

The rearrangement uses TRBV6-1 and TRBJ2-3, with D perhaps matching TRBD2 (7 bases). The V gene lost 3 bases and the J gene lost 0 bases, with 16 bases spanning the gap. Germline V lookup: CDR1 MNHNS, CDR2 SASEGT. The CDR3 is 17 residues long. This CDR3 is CASSDRIGGLSTDTQYF. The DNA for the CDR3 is TGTGCCAGCAGTGATAGGATCGGGGGGCTTAGCACAGATACGCAGTATTTT.

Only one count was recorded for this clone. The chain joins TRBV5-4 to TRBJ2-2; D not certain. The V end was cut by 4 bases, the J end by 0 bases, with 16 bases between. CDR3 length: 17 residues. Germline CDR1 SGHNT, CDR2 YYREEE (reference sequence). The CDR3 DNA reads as TGTGCCAGCAGCATAGATGCCTCGCGCGCGAACACCGGGGAGCTGTTTTTT. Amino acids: CASSIDASRANTGELFF.

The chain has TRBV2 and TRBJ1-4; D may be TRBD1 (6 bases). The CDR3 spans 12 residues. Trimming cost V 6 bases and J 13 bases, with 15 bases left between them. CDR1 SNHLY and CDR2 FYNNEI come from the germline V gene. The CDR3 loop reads CASSSAQGRLFF. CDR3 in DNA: TGTGCCAGCAGCTCAGCACAGGGAAGACTGTTTTTT.

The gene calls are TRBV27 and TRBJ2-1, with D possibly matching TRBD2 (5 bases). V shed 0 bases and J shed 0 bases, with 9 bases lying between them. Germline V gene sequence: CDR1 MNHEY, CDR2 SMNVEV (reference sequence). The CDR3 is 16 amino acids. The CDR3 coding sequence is TGTGCCAGCAGTTTATCAGCTGGGAGCTCCTACAATGAGCAGTTCTTC. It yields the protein CASSLSAGSSYNEQFF.

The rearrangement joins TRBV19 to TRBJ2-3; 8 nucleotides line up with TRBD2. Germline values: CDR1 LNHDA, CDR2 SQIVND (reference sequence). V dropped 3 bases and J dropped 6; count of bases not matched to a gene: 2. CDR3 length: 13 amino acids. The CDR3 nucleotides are TGTGCCAGTAGTATTAGCGGGGTGGATACGCAGTATTTT. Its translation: CASSISGVDTQYF. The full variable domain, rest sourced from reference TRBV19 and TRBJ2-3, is DGGITQSPKYLFRKEGQNVTLSCEQNLNHDAMYWYRQDPGQGLRLIYYSQIVNDFQKGDIAEGYSVSREKKESFPLTVTSAQKNPTAFYLCASSISGVDTQYFGPGTRLTVL.

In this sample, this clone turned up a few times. The CDR3 loop is CASSQDGGSLGDTQYF. CDR3 bases: TGCGCCAGCAGCCAAGATGGCGGGAGTCTAGGAGATACGCAGTATTTT. The chain recombines TRBV4-3 with TRBJ2-3, with 7 bases matching TRBD2. CDR3 length equals 16 residues. Germline CDR1 LGHNA, CDR2 YSLEER. With V trimmed by 0 bases and J by 5 bases, 8 bases remained unmatched.

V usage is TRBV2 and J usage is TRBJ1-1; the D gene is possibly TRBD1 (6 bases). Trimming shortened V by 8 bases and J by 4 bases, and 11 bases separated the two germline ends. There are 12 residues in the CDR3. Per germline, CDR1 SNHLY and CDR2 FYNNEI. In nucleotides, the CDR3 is TGTGCCAGCCTCAGGGGATCCACTGAAGCTTTCTTT. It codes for CASLRGSTEAFF.